The rows below give T cell receptor beta chains drawn from one sample of a study of blood T cell repertoires in COVID-19. TCRdb's table, derived via immunoSEQ multiplex PCR, lists solely in-frame clones and lacks some. The sample shows under 150,000 clones, 80% to 90% of them seen only once. The specimen was peripheral blood. The receptors were sampled from a woman aged 45-65 years with acute or convalescent COVID-19. Both conserved end residues are part of each CDR3. D genes are given only for firm matches. A row's size may be missing; if present it is once, few, many or a size class.

V,D,size,J,length,DNA,CDR3
TRBV30,TRBD1,NA,TRBJ1-1,11,TGTGCCTCCCGGGACAGCACTGAAGCTTTCTTT,CASRDSTEAFF
TRBV20-1,NA,few,TRBJ2-1,15,TGCAGTGCTAGTAACACTAAGAGCTCCTACAATGAGCAGTTCTTC,CSASNTKSSYNEQFF
TRBV3-1/TRBV3-2,NA,NA,TRBJ2-3,15,TGTGCCAGCAGCCAGGAGGGGGCGGGCACAGATACGCAGTATTTT,CASSQEGAGTDTQYF
TRBV6-2/TRBV6-3,NA,NA,TRBJ1-6,10,TGTGCCAGCAGTTATCGTCCCCTCCACTTT,CASSYRPLHF
TRBV4-1,NA,NA,TRBJ1-3,16,TGCGCCAGCAGCCAAGCCTTGACAGTCTCTGGAAACACCATATATTTT,CASSQALTVSGNTIYF
TRBV6-5,NA,NA,TRBJ1-1,13,TGTGCCACCACCCGCCTATTGAACACTGAAGCTTTCTTT,CATTRLLNTEAFF
TRBV9,NA,NA,TRBJ2-5,15,TGTGCCAGCAGCGTAGGGTCAGGCCCCCAAGAGACCCAGTACTTC,CASSVGSGPQETQYF
TRBV5-1,TRBD1,NA,TRBJ2-7,13,TGCGCCAGCAGCCTAGGACAGGCCGACGAGCAGTACTTC,CASSLGQADEQYF
TRBV2,NA,few,TRBJ2-7,14,TGTGCCAGCAGTGAAGTCAGGGGAATCCACGAGCAGTACTTC,CASSEVRGIHEQYF
TRBV13,TRBD2,NA,TRBJ2-1,15,TGTGCCAGCAGCTTAGGAGGACTAGCGAACAATGAGCAGTTCTTC,CASSLGGLANNEQFF
TRBV28,NA,NA,TRBJ1-3,16,TGTGCCAGAGGGTCCGCCGAGGGGGTCGACGGAAACACCATATATTTT,CARGSAEGVDGNTIYF
TRBV19,NA,NA,TRBJ2-7,13,TGTGCCAGTAGTACCCAGGGCCCCTACGAGCAGTACTTC,CASSTQGPYEQYF
TRBV28,TRBD1,NA,TRBJ1-2,16,TGTGCCAGCAGTTTATACACGGGACAGGGGGCGACGGGCTACACCTTC,CASSLYTGQGATGYTF
TRBV10-3,NA,NA,TRBJ1-2,13,TGTGCCATCAGTGAGCTACAGGGTAATGGCTACACCTTC,CAISELQGNGYTF
TRBV2,TRBD1,NA,TRBJ1-2,12,TGTGCCAGCAGCGGTGCAGGGGGCGGCTACACCTTC,CASSGAGGGYTF
TRBV7-8,NA,NA,TRBJ2-1,16,TGTGCCAGCAGCTTAGTTGAGCGGTACGCTTACAATGAGCAGTTCTTC,CASSLVERYAYNEQFF
TRBV18,TRBD1,NA,TRBJ1-4,14,TGTGCCAGCTCACCAGAGCAGGGGGCTGAAAAACTGTTTTTT,CASSPEQGAEKLFF
TRBV11-1,TRBD1,NA,TRBJ1-1,16,TGTGCCAGCAGCTTACGACAGGGTGAGGGGAACACTGAAGCTTTCTTT,CASSLRQGEGNTEAFF
TRBV3-1/TRBV3-2,NA,few,TRBJ1-3,15,TGTGCCAGCAGCCAAGAGCAGGCGAGCGGAAACACCATATATTTT,CASSQEQASGNTIYF
TRBV2,NA,NA,TRBJ2-7,13,TGTGCCAGCAGAAAGACAGGTACCTACGAGCAGTACTTC,CASRKTGTYEQYF
TRBV30,NA,NA,TRBJ1-1,13,TGTGCCTGGAGTCTCCAGGCGGGGGTTGAAGCTTTCTTT,CAWSLQAGVEAFF
TRBV11-2,TRBD2,NA,TRBJ2-3,17,TGTGCCAGCAGCTTAGAAGGGCTAGCGGGGTTCACAGATACGCAGTATTTT,CASSLEGLAGFTDTQYF
TRBV3-1/TRBV3-2,NA,NA,TRBJ1-1,14,TGTGCCAGCAGCTCCCCGACACCAAACACTGAAGCTTTCTTT,CASSSPTPNTEAFF
TRBV7-8,TRBD2,NA,TRBJ2-6,19,TGTGCCAGCAGCTTAACCCCGGGACTAGCGGGGGGTGGGGCCAACGTCCTGACTTTC,CASSLTPGLAGGGANVLTF
TRBV28,TRBD2,NA,TRBJ2-7,14,TGTGCCAGCAGTCGGGGACTACTGGATTACGAGCAGTACTTC,CASSRGLLDYEQYF
TRBV11-2,NA,NA,TRBJ2-4,17,TGTGCCAGCAGCTTAGAGGGCGCAGGGGGAGGTAGGAACATTCAGTACTTC,CASSLEGAGGGRNIQYF
TRBV12-3/TRBV12-4,NA,NA,TRBJ2-4,13,TGTGCCAGCAGTTTGGGGGGAAAAAACATTCAGTACTTC,CASSLGGKNIQYF
TRBV7-9,TRBD2,NA,TRBJ2-2,17,TGTGCCAGCAGCGACGGGACTAGCGGGCCCCACACCGGGGAGCTGTTTTTT,CASSDGTSGPHTGELFF
TRBV28,TRBD1,once,TRBJ1-1,14,TGTGCCAGCAGTGCTAGACAGGGCTACACTGAAGCTTTCTTT,CASSARQGYTEAFF
TRBV7-8,TRBD1,NA,TRBJ1-5,16,TGTGCCAGCAGCCCCGGGACAGGGGGGGGCAATCAGCCCCAGCATTTT,CASSPGTGGGNQPQHF
TRBV19,TRBD1,NA,TRBJ2-5,15,TGTGCCAGTAGTATGCGACAGGGGTTCCAAGAGACCCAGTACTTC,CASSMRQGFQETQYF
TRBV7-9,NA,NA,TRBJ1-3,13,TGTGCCAGCAGCTTAGATGGCCGAAACACCATATATTTT,CASSLDGRNTIYF
TRBV6-5,TRBD1,few,TRBJ1-1,14,TGTGCCACTAGACAGGGTAGGGTGAACACTGAAGCTTTCTTT,CATRQGRVNTEAFF